Sequencing of this T cell receptor (beta chain) was carried out in a study of radiotherapy plus CTLA-4 blockade in lung cancer. Germline assignment: CDR1 GTSNPN and CDR2 SVGIG (reference sequence). The CDR3 covers 13 residues. The method was immunoSEQ multiplex PCR; TCRdb's version includes in-frame clones alone and lacks a portion of them. The sample yields roughly 66,000 clones, around 81% seen once. A few counts support this clone. The germline gene is not matched at one end of the junction; a read error may be the cause. The receptor's source is a human donor with non-small cell lung cancer who had a partial response to radiotherapy plus ipilimumab. V and J are TRBV30 and TRBJ2-7, with 13 bases identical to TRBD2. Material: peripheral blood, obtained from a patient treated with radiotherapy plus ipilimumab. The CDR3 DNA sequence: TGTGCCTGGAGGTCACCCGGGACTAGCGGGACGCACTTC. Translating gives CAWRSPGTSGTHF.